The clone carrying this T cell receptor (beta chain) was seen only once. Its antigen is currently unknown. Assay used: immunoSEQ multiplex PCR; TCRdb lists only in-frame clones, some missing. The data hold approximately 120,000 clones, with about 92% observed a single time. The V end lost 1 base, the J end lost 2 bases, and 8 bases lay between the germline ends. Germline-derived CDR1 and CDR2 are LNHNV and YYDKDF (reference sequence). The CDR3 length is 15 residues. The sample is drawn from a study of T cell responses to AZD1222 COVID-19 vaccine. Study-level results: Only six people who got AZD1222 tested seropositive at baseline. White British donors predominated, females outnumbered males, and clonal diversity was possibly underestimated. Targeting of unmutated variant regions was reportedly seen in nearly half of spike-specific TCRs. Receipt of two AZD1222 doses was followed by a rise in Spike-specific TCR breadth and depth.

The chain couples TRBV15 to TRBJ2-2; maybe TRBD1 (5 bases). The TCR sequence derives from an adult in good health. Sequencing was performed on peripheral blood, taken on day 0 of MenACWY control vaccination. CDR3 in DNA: TGTGCCACCAGCAGAGTAAGGGGAAACACCGGGGAGCTGTTTTTT. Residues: CATSRVRGNTGELFF.